This T cell receptor beta chain was recorded in a study of tumor-infiltrating lymphocytes in primary liver carcinoma. Study as a whole: Yields of productive TCRbeta reads ranged from roughly 3.65 to 7.5 million per sample and were similar across tissue types.

Constant-region priming of about 520 ng total RNA yielded TCR beta cDNA. ARM-PCR was slightly modified, and three nested multiplex PCR rounds with it gave rise to the TCR beta libraries. TCRdb processed the multiplex PCR reads anew with MiXCR; each CDR3 protein has one entry. The sample carries roughly 100,000 distinct CDR3 sequences, about four fifths recorded once. Scientists recovered RNA and DNA together from approximately 20-30 mg of unsorted bulk tissue. Chronic HBV infection was present, with no prior treatment. On this clonotype: Being one base from a much bigger clone, this may be a read error.

The sequence was collected from a man aged 35 to 55 with primary liver carcinoma and hepatitis B virus infection. Sequenced sample: liver tumor tissue from sampling region 3. Stated subset: tumor region T3, left-lateral pole.

CDR3 sequence reads: CASSTLTSPSSYNEQFF. CDR3 bases: TGTGCCAGTAGTACCCTGACTAGCCCCAGTTCCTACAATGAGCAGTTCTTC. The V gene is TRBV19, the J gene TRBJ2-1; 7 bases align to TRBD2. After removal of 4 bases from V and 1 base from J, the junction contained 10 bases not matched to a gene. The germline V gene has CDR1 LNHDA and CDR2 SQIVND (reference sequence). The CDR3 extends over 17 amino acids. The variable domain in full, with the rest retrieved from reference TRBV19 and TRBJ2-1, is DGGITQSPKYLFRKEGQNVTLSCEQNLNHDAMYWYRQDPGQGLRLIYYSQIVNDFQKGDIAEGYSVSREKKESFPLTVTSAQKNPTAFYLCASSTLTSPSSYNEQFFGPGTRLTVL.